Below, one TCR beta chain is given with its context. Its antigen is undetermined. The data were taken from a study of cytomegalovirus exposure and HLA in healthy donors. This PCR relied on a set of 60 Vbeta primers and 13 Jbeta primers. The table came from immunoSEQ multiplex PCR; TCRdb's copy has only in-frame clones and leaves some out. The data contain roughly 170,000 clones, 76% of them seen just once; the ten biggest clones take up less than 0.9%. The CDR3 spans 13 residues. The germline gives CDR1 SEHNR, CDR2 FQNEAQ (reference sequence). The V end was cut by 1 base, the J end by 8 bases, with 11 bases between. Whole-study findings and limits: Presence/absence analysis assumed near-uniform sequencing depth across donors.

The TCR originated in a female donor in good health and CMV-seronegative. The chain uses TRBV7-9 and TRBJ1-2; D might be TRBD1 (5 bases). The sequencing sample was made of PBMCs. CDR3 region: CASSLVGTKGYTF. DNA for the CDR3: TGTGCCAGCAGCTTAGTTGGGACTAAGGGCTACACCTTC.